This T cell receptor (beta chain) was captured in a study of OX40 agonist ivuxolimab in advanced cancers. Study summary: Patients took ivuxolimab, an agonistic anti-OX40 (CD134) antibody. Checkpoint inhibitors had been given previously to under 50% of patients.

Germline loops: CDR1 SQVTM, CDR2 ANQGSEA. Trimming left V 6 bases short and J 0 bases short, with 12 bases between. CDR3 length: 13 residues. Repertoires were generated with immunoSEQ multiplex PCR, while TCRdb's copy carries only in-frame clones and drops some. This repertoire shows about 38,000 clones, 80% found once; its top ten account for 9.5% to 10%. This clonotype was obtained from an adult with an advanced solid tumor such as melanoma, head and neck, liver or kidney cancer. The source was CD4+ or CD8+ T cells sorted from blood, collected in a trial of the OX40 agonist ivuxolimab. The rearrangement uses TRBV29-1 and TRBJ2-7; tentative D call: TRBD2 (5 bases). CDR3 region: CSVMVEASYEQYF. For the CDR3, the DNA is TGCAGCGTGATGGTGGAGGCCTCCTACGAGCAGTACTTC.